The next 32 T cell receptor beta chains were all read from a single sample in a study of shared clonotypes between healthy human individuals. TCRdb keeps only in-frame clones here, not all; method: immunoSEQ multiplex PCR. The sample has a few million clones; approximately 93% are singletons. Sequencing was performed on naive CD4+ T cells from PBMCs. Described subset: CD45RA+ positively selected. Source of these receptors: a man aged 18 to 30 in good health. Some clones in this sample may be carry-over from other donors' samples.

J is TRBJ2-7 and V is TRBV7-2; 8 nucleotides align to TRBD2. Germline trimming cut 0 bases from V and 6 bases from J; bases unmatched to any gene: 10. Germline V CDR1 and CDR2: SGHTA, FQGNSA. There are 16 residues in the CDR3. Here the CDR3 DNA reads TGTGCCAGCAGCTTAGCGACAGGACTAGCTGTCTTCGAGCAGTACTTC. Translated: CASSLATGLAVFEQYF. Full variable domain (rest looked up from reference TRBV7-2 and TRBJ2-7): GAGVSQSPSNKVTEKGKDVELRCDPISGHTALYWYRQSLGQGLEFLIYFQGNSAPDKSGLPSDRFSAERTGGSVSTLTIQRTQQEDSAVYLCASSLATGLAVFEQYFGPGTRLTVT.

This chain links TRBV15 with TRBJ1-2, with D perhaps matching TRBD1 (6 bases). There are 15 residues in the CDR3. V shed 1 base and J shed 7 bases, with 16 bases lying between them. Germline V gene data show CDR1 as LNHNV and CDR2 as YYDKDF (reference sequence). CDR3 bases: TGTGCCACCAGCAGAGGTTCGGGGGGCGCGCCTGGCTACACCTTC. It is translated as CATSRGSGGAPGYTF.

The chain employs TRBV27 and TRBJ2-5; no firm D call. The V end was cut by 6 bases, the J end by 3 bases, with 17 bases between. The CDR3 sequence is 15 residues long. Germline V gene data show CDR1 as MNHEY and CDR2 as SMNVEV (reference sequence). CDR3 nucleotides: TGTGCCAGCAGATCATTCGGATCTGACAAAGAGACCCAGTACTTC. Translated, it gives CASRSFGSDKETQYF.

This sequence joins TRBV20-1 and TRBJ2-7, with D hard to call. V was trimmed by 4 bases and J by 4 bases, leaving 8 bases between them. Germline CDR1 is DFQATT and CDR2 is SNEGSKA (reference sequence). The CDR3 covers 11 residues. CDR3 sequence (DNA): TGCAGTGCTATTGTCGGATACGAGCAGTACTTC. It yields the protein CSAIVGYEQYF.

CDR3 coding DNA: TGCGCCAGCAGTGCCCAGGGGGACACTGAAGCTTTCTTT. It translates to CASSAQGDTEAFF. The gene calls are TRBV10-1 and TRBJ1-1; 7 bases are a match to TRBD1. Trimming cost V 4 bases and J 3 bases; bases outside gene matches: 2. Germline CDR1 is WNHNN and CDR2 is SYGVQD (reference sequence). The CDR3 is 13 amino acids.

On this clone itself: At one boundary the junction diverges from the germline segment, which might be a read error. The chain has TRBV25-1 and TRBJ2-2, with 7 bases identical to TRBD1. This CDR3 has 14 residues. CDR1 MGHDK and CDR2 SYGVNS come from the germline V gene. CDR3 coding DNA: TGTGCCAGCAGGTTACAGGGGAACACCGGGGAGCCGTTTTTT. It codes for CASRLQGNTGEPFF.

V usage is TRBV28 and J usage is TRBJ1-2; D uncertain. Trimming took off 7 bases at V and 1 base at J, with 13 bases between the two ends. CDR1 and CDR2 from the germline V gene are MDHEN and SYDVKM. This CDR3 comprises 14 residues. The CDR3 loop reads CASKSQEINYGYTF. The DNA for the CDR3 is TGTGCCAGCAAATCCCAGGAGATTAACTATGGCTACACCTTC.

The chain has TRBV27 and TRBJ1-2; TRBD1 agrees at 9 bases. Germline V CDR1 and CDR2: MNHEY, SMNVEV (reference sequence). This CDR3 region has 15 residues. After removal of 6 bases from V and 5 bases from J, the junction contained 10 bases not matched to a gene. The CDR3 protein is CASRTYRGRLYGYTF. The CDR3 DNA follows: TGTGCCAGCAGAACTTACAGGGGGCGCTTGTATGGCTACACCTTC.

The rearrangement joins TRBV28 to TRBJ2-7, with 10 bases lining up with TRBD1. Germline CDR1 is MDHEN and CDR2 is SYDVKM. The ends lost 6 bases at V and 12 bases at J; junction bases unmatched: 14. This CDR3 has 14 amino acids. The CDR3 DNA sequence: TGTGCCAGCAGCGCCGGGGACAGGGGACAAAGCCTGTACTTC. It yields the protein CASSAGDRGQSLYF.

V usage is TRBV2 and J usage is TRBJ2-7, with a possible D match to TRBD2 (7 bases). Per germline, CDR1 SNHLY and CDR2 FYNNEI. V shed 7 bases and J shed 1 base, with 17 bases lying between them. The CDR3 covers 15 residues. The CDR3 sequence: CASKDPGGASYEQYF. In DNA form, the CDR3 reads TGTGCCAGCAAGGATCCGGGGGGCGCTTCCTACGAGCAGTACTTC.

The rearrangement uses TRBV19 and TRBJ2-1; D possibly uses TRBD1 or TRBD2 (5 bases each). The V end lost 0 bases, the J end lost 14 bases, and 11 bases lay between the germline ends. CDR3 size: 12 residues. Germline loops: CDR1 LNHDA, CDR2 SQIVND (reference sequence). CDR3 nucleotides: TGTGCCAGTAGTATAGACGAGGGACCTGAGTTCTTC. It encodes CASSIDEGPEFF.

The rearrangement links TRBV10-1 to TRBJ1-1; tentatively, D is TRBD1 (5 bases). V gave up 0 bases and J gave up 4 bases, with 6 bases separating them. Per germline, CDR1 WNHNN and CDR2 SYGVQD (reference sequence). This CDR3 contains 13 residues. The CDR3 region is CASSESGGTEAFF. CDR3 nucleotides: TGCGCCAGCAGTGAGTCGGGGGGCACTGAAGCTTTCTTT.

The chain recombines TRBV7-9 with TRBJ2-7; 8 nucleotides agree with TRBD2. The CDR3 sequence is 15 residues long. V gave up 6 bases and J gave up 5 bases; unmatched junction bases: 12. Germline V gives CDR1 SEHNR, CDR2 FQNEAQ (reference sequence). The CDR3 region is CASRGMGGRPHEQYF. In DNA, the CDR3 is TGTGCCAGCAGGGGAATGGGCGGGAGGCCTCACGAGCAGTACTTC.

This rearrangement joins TRBV28 to TRBJ1-2; weak D call: TRBD1 (6 bases). Trimming pared 5 bases from V and 0 bases from J, leaving 13 bases between. This CDR3 has 15 amino acids. Germline V gene lookup returns CDR1 MDHEN and CDR2 SYDVKM. The chain's CDR3 is CASSVDRSSNYGYTF. DNA for the CDR3: TGTGCCAGCAGTGTGGACAGATCTTCTAACTATGGCTACACCTTC.

The chain recombines TRBV5-1 with TRBJ2-3; 7 bases map to TRBD2. The CDR3 sequence is 14 residues long. V trimming: 4 bases; J trimming: 2 bases; junction bases outside the gene matches: 4. Germline CDR1 SGHRS, CDR2 YFSETQ. The CDR3 nucleotides are TGCGCCAGCAGCGTTGCGGGAGCCACAGATACGCAGTATTTT. It is translated as CASSVAGATDTQYF.

The chain couples TRBV9 to TRBJ1-3; D is perhaps TRBD1 (5 bases). Looked up from germline, CDR1 is SGDLS and CDR2 is YYNGEE. Trimming shortened V by 2 bases and J by 0 bases, and 12 bases separated the two germline ends. The CDR3 has 16 amino acids. CDR3 loop: CASSVGPTNSGNTIYF. For the CDR3, the DNA is TGTGCCAGCAGCGTGGGACCCACAAACTCTGGAAACACCATATATTTT. The entire variable domain, with the rest obtained from reference TRBV9 and TRBJ1-3, is as follows: DSGVTQTPKHLITATGQRVTLRCSPRSGDLSVYWYQQSLDQGLQFLIQYYNGEERAKGNILERFSAQQFPDLHSELNLSSLELGDSALYFCASSVGPTNSGNTIYFGEGSWLTVV.

The V call is TRBV30, the J call TRBJ1-2; D call uncertain. The CDR3 is made up of 12 amino acids. V lost 3 bases and J 5 bases, leaving 10 bases between the germline ends. Germline assignment: CDR1 GTSNPN and CDR2 SVGIG (reference sequence). As DNA, the CDR3 is TGTGCCTGGAGCCCATGGGGATATGGCTACACCTTC. Amino acid sequence: CAWSPWGYGYTF.

V and J are TRBV7-2 and TRBJ1-4, with D perhaps TRBD1 (5 bases). The CDR3 is 14 residues long. Per the germline V gene, CDR1 is SGHTA and CDR2 is FQGNSA. V lost 2 bases and J lost 8, with 12 bases in between. For the CDR3, the DNA is TGTGCCAGCAGCTTAACGGGGGTAGGCGAAAAACTGTTTTTT. Translating gives CASSLTGVGEKLFF.

The V and J genes are TRBV20-1 and TRBJ1-2, with D tentatively TRBD1 (5 bases). V was clipped by 6 bases and J by 5 bases, with 10 bases between them. Germline-derived CDR1 and CDR2 are DFQATT and SNEGSKA (reference sequence). CDR3 length: 11 residues. CDR3 DNA: TGCAGTGCAGAACCAGGGTATGGCTACACCTTC. Encoded protein: CSAEPGYGYTF.

V is TRBV2 and J is TRBJ1-1; maybe TRBD1 (6 bases). V lost 5 bases and J 1 base, leaving 11 bases between the germline ends. The CDR3 extends over 14 amino acids. Germline CDR1 is SNHLY and CDR2 is FYNNEI. This CDR3 reads CASSYGQPNTEAFF. The CDR3 DNA is TGTGCCAGCAGTTACGGACAGCCGAACACTGAAGCTTTCTTT. The entire variable domain, with the rest obtained from reference TRBV2 and TRBJ1-1, is as follows: EPEVTQTPSHQVTQMGQEVILRCVPISNHLYFYWYRQILGQKVEFLVSFYNNEISEKSEIFDDQFSVERPDGSNFTLKIRSTKLEDSAMYFCASSYGQPNTEAFFGQGTRLTVV.

V and J are TRBV5-1 and TRBJ1-1, with 7 nucleotides matching TRBD1. J lost 2 bases, V lost 3 bases, and 7 bases had no gene match. Germline CDR1 SGHRS, CDR2 YFSETQ. The CDR3 is 15 amino acids. CDR3 in DNA: TGCGCCAGCAGCTGGCGGGGACAGTTAAACACTGAAGCTTTCTTT. Protein sequence: CASSWRGQLNTEAFF.

In this sample, this clone turned up a few times. The chain recombines TRBV7-2 with TRBJ2-2; D unresolved. This CDR3 spans 15 amino acids. The germline V gene encodes CDR1 SGHTA and CDR2 FQGNSA. V gave up 3 bases and J gave up 2 bases, with 10 bases separating them. The CDR3 reads CASSFARINTGELFF. The CDR3, as DNA: TGTGCCAGCAGCTTTGCGAGAATAAACACCGGGGAGCTGTTTTTT.

This chain uses TRBV28 with TRBJ2-7, with 8 positions matching TRBD2. V was clipped by 7 bases and J by 4 bases; unmatched bases: 6. CDR3 length: 13 amino acids. CDR1 and CDR2 from the germline V gene are MDHEN and SYDVKM. Here the CDR3 reads CASNIGGGYEQYF. The CDR3 DNA reads as TGTGCCAGCAACATCGGGGGGGGTTACGAGCAGTACTTC.

This rearrangement joins TRBV10-3 to TRBJ2-1; TRBD2 agrees at 10 bases. Germline CDR1 ENHRY, CDR2 SYGVKD. The CDR3 is 14 amino acids. Trimming removed 8 bases from V and 6 bases from J; junction bases left unmatched: 7. The CDR3 bases are TGTGCCATCCCCAGCGGGAGGGCCGGCAATGAGCAGTTCTTC. Translated: CAIPSGRAGNEQFF.

CDR3 sequence reads: CAWSGGGSGNQPQHF. As DNA, the CDR3 is TGTGCCTGGAGCGGCGGAGGGAGTGGCAATCAGCCCCAGCATTTT. The chain joins TRBV30 to TRBJ1-5; D is unclear. Germline-derived CDR1 and CDR2 are GTSNPN and SVGIG (reference sequence). V was trimmed by 3 bases and J by 2 bases, leaving 14 bases between them. This CDR3 spans 15 amino acids.

Worth noting for this clone: Distinct nucleotide sequences in the sample also encode this CDR3. The J gene is TRBJ2-5, the V gene TRBV5-1; D is uncertain. The germline CDR1 and CDR2 sequences are SGHRS and YFSETQ. The CDR3 spans 13 residues. Trimming removed 2 bases from V and 4 bases from J, with 9 bases in between. The CDR3 DNA reads as TGCGCCAGCAGCTTCGGAAGAGGAGAGACCCAGTACTTC. This translates into CASSFGRGETQYF.

The chain joins TRBV6-5 to TRBJ1-4, with 12 bases aligning to TRBD1. The CDR3 is 15 residues long. Germline V gives CDR1 MNHEY, CDR2 SVGAGI. V shed 0 bases, J shed 10 bases, and the junction held 3 bases outside the gene matches. The CDR3 sequence: CASSYSGQGAGKLFF. The CDR3 bases are TGTGCCAGCAGTTACTCGGGACAGGGGGCTGGAAAACTGTTTTTT.

V usage is TRBV19 and J usage is TRBJ2-5; D is possibly TRBD1 (5 bases). CDR1 LNHDA and CDR2 SQIVND come from the germline V gene (reference sequence). This CDR3 spans 15 amino acids. Trimming took 3 bases from V and 2 from J, leaving 13 bases between them. The CDR3 protein is CASSMGQSPQETQYF. The DNA of the CDR3 is TGTGCCAGTAGTATGGGGCAGAGCCCGCAAGAGACCCAGTACTTC.

The chain carries TRBV5-1 and TRBJ2-7; TRBD2 is a possible D gene (5 bases). The CDR3 sequence is 13 residues long. From germline, CDR1 is SGHRS and CDR2 YFSETQ. V was pared by 2 bases and J by 6 bases, with 12 bases between. The CDR3 spells CASSLTEAGEQYF. In DNA form, the CDR3 reads TGCGCCAGCAGCTTAACCGAGGCGGGCGAGCAGTACTTC. The variable domain in full, with the rest retrieved from reference TRBV5-1 and TRBJ2-7, is KAGVTQTPRYLIKTRGQQVTLSCSPISGHRSVSWYQQTPGQGLQFLFEYFSETQRNKGNFPGRFSGRQFSNSRSEMNVSTLELGDSALYLCASSLTEAGEQYFGPGTRLTVT.

This clone was found once. The chain has TRBV28 and TRBJ2-1, with 7 bases fitting TRBD2. With 10 bases clipped from V and 6 bases from J, the junction kept 9 bases outside the gene matches. The V gene's germline CDR1 is MDHEN and CDR2 SYDVKM. The CDR3 runs 13 residues. CDR3: CATSSGSPNEQFF. CDR3 nucleotide sequence: TGTGCCACCTCTAGCGGAAGTCCCAATGAGCAGTTCTTC.

The chain couples TRBV6-5 to TRBJ1-1; no definite D call. The germline CDR1 and CDR2 sequences are MNHEY and SVGAGI. The CDR3 is 14 amino acids. V lost 6 bases to trimming and J lost 0 bases, with 11 bases between them. The CDR3 DNA reads TGTGCCAGCAGCCGACGGTCGATGAACACTGAAGCTTTCTTT. Translating gives CASSRRSMNTEAFF.

The chain has TRBV5-1 and TRBJ2-1; 7 bases match TRBD2. The CDR3 covers 16 residues. V trimming: 3 bases; J trimming: 7 bases; junction bases outside the gene matches: 13. Germline CDR1 is SGHRS and CDR2 is YFSETQ. The CDR3 region has the DNA TGCGCCAGCAGCTCCATAGCGGGTCCCATGGGGAATGAGCAGTTCTTC. It translates to CASSSIAGPMGNEQFF.